The 18 T cell receptor beta chains below were found in one sample sequenced in a study of cytomegalovirus exposure and HLA in healthy donors. Profiling relied on immunoSEQ multiplex PCR, and the TCRdb table lists in-frame clones only, not all of them. The data hold approximately 41,000 clones, with roughly 91% observed a single time. The sequencing input was PBMCs. These TCRs come from a man between 18 and 29 years old in good health and CMV-seronegative.

V usage is TRBV18 and J usage is TRBJ1-1; 7 nucleotides line up with TRBD1. Germline assignment: CDR1 KGHSH and CDR2 LQKENI. The CDR3 loop spans 14 amino acids. Germline trimming cut 2 bases from V and 4 bases from J; bases unmatched to any gene: 4. The CDR3 spells CASSPAGGSTEAFF. In DNA, the CDR3 is TGTGCCAGCTCACCAGCAGGGGGGTCCACTGAAGCTTTCTTT.

The chain uses TRBV7-6 and TRBJ2-2; D may be TRBD2 (5 bases). The CDR3 covers 14 residues. From germline, CDR1 is SGHVS and CDR2 FNYEAQ. V was shortened by 3 bases and J by 5 bases, with 10 bases between the two germline ends. The DNA for the CDR3 is TGTGCCAGCAGCTTGGGGTCGGGGACCGGGGAGCTGTTTTTT. This codes for CASSLGSGTGELFF.

The J gene is TRBJ2-7, the V gene TRBV7-2; weak D call: TRBD2 (6 bases). The CDR3 extends over 16 amino acids. Germline V gene data show CDR1 as SGHTA and CDR2 as FQGNSA. The V end was cut by 1 base, the J end by 4 bases, with 17 bases between. CDR3 DNA sequence: TGTGCCAGCAGCTTAGTGGGGGGACGCCCTGGATACGAGCAGTACTTC. Translation gives CASSLVGGRPGYEQYF.

This chain connects TRBV11-2 to TRBJ1-5, with 9 positions matching TRBD1. CDR3 length equals 14 residues. The J segment lost 4 bases and the V segment lost 4 bases, leaving 2 bases of the junction unmatched. The germline CDR1 and CDR2 sequences are SGHAT and FQNNGV. This chain's CDR3 is CASSSGQGNQPQHF. CDR3 bases: TGTGCCAGCAGCTCCGGACAGGGGAATCAGCCCCAGCATTTT.

The chain couples TRBV30 to TRBJ2-2; D is uncertain. The V gene's germline CDR1 is GTSNPN and CDR2 SVGIG (reference sequence). CDR3 length equals 13 residues. Trimming stripped 0 bases from V and 5 bases from J, with 7 bases between. CDR3 residues: CAWSVQPTGELFF. The CDR3 region has the DNA TGTGCCTGGAGTGTACAGCCGACCGGGGAGCTGTTTTTT.

This chain joins TRBV18 and TRBJ2-2; D is possibly TRBD1 (6 bases). The CDR3 consists of 14 residues. V lost 2 bases to trimming and J lost 6 bases, with 10 bases between them. CDR1 is KGHSH, CDR2 LQKENI, per germline. Written as DNA, the CDR3 is TGTGCCAGCTCACCAACAGGGTCCGCCGGGGAGCTGTTTTTT. Protein product: CASSPTGSAGELFF.

This rearrangement joins TRBV29-1 to TRBJ2-5; TRBD2 matches 13 bases. CDR1 and CDR2 from the germline V gene are SQVTM and ANQGSEA. The CDR3 totals 13 residues. Unmatched junction bases numbered 3, after V lost 7 bases and J lost 4 bases. The chain's CDR3 is CSGRLAGGETQYF. CDR3 nucleotide sequence: TGCAGCGGCCGACTAGCGGGAGGAGAGACCCAGTACTTC.

V gene TRBV6-1 combines with J gene TRBJ1-6, with 8 positions matching TRBD1. V shed 6 bases and J 10 bases; nucleotides not matched to a gene: 5. Per the germline V gene, CDR1 is MNHNS and CDR2 is SASEGT. This CDR3 region has 13 residues. The CDR3: CASRDRENSPLHF. The CDR3 DNA sequence: TGTGCCAGCAGGGACAGGGAGAACTCACCCCTCCACTTT.

The chain joins TRBV5-1 to TRBJ2-7; 12 positions agree with TRBD2. This CDR3 contains 15 residues. Losses at the gene ends were 5 bases for V and 5 bases for J; bases not matched to a gene: 8. The germline gives CDR1 SGHRS, CDR2 YFSETQ. Here the CDR3 reads CASRSLAGGPNEQYF. Here the CDR3 DNA reads TGCGCCAGCAGATCTCTAGCGGGGGGGCCGAACGAGCAGTACTTC.

The chain is built from TRBV29-1 and TRBJ1-1, with D possibly TRBD1 on 5 matching bases. Germline values: CDR1 SQVTM, CDR2 ANQGSEA. The CDR3 consists of 13 residues. V lost 6 bases and J 4 bases, leaving 15 bases between the germline ends. CDR3: CSVGRGGTTEAFF. Here the CDR3 DNA reads TGCAGCGTGGGGCGGGGGGGGACCACTGAAGCTTTCTTT.

V usage is TRBV5-6 and J usage is TRBJ2-7; tentative D call: TRBD2 (5 bases). Germline CDR1 and CDR2: SGHDT and YYEEEE. Trimming took 1 base from V and 6 from J, leaving 17 bases between them. This CDR3 has 15 amino acids. The CDR3 protein is CASSLKERKLLEQYF. CDR3 nucleotide sequence: TGTGCCAGCAGCTTGAAGGAGCGGAAGCTGCTCGAGCAGTACTTC.

The chain employs TRBV5-4 and TRBJ2-2, with a weak D call TRBD2 (7 bases). Germline V lookup: CDR1 SGHNT, CDR2 YYREEE (reference sequence). The CDR3 has 15 amino acids. V was trimmed by 0 bases and J by 6 bases, leaving 12 bases between them. The CDR3 DNA reads as TGTGCCAGCAGCTTGGTGGGGGGGCTAGCCGGGGAGCTGTTTTTT. Its translation is CASSLVGGLAGELFF.

V usage is TRBV11-2 and J usage is TRBJ2-2, with D perhaps matching TRBD1 (6 bases). There are 14 residues in the CDR3. V was pared by 6 bases and J by 2 bases, with 10 bases between. The germline CDR1 and CDR2 sequences are SGHAT and FQNNGV. This CDR3 reads CASRQGANTGELFF. In nucleotides, the CDR3 is TGTGCCAGCAGACAGGGAGCCAACACCGGGGAGCTGTTTTTT.

This clone was found once. CDR3 residues: CASSRKPYNEKLFF. CDR3 in DNA: TGTGCCAGCAGTCGCAAGCCGTATAATGAAAAACTGTTTTTT. This rearrangement joins TRBV27 to TRBJ1-4, with D unclear. CDR3 size: 14 residues. The V gene lost 5 bases and the J gene lost 4 bases, with 11 bases spanning the gap. Looked up from germline, CDR1 is MNHEY and CDR2 is SMNVEV (reference sequence).

The chain links TRBV19 to TRBJ2-3; 9 nucleotides line up with TRBD2. From germline, CDR1 is LNHDA and CDR2 SQIVND (reference sequence). J gave up 0 bases and V 3 bases, and 4 bases lay outside the gene matches. The CDR3 sequence is 16 residues long. CDR3 nucleotides: TGTGCCAGTAGTATTCTAGCGGGGACTAGCACAGATACGCAGTATTTT. This translates into CASSILAGTSTDTQYF.

This clone has just one count. The V gene is TRBV5-4, the J gene TRBJ1-2; TRBD1 is a possible D gene (6 bases). V was shortened by 4 bases and J by 7 bases, with 8 bases between the two germline ends. The CDR3 sequence is 11 residues long. Germline V gene sequence: CDR1 SGHNT, CDR2 YYREEE (reference sequence). The CDR3 DNA reads TGTGCCAGCAGCACACAGGGTGGCTACACCTTC. Translating gives CASSTQGGYTF. The full variable domain, its missing parts supplied by reference TRBV5-4 and TRBJ1-2, is ETGVTQSPTHLIKTRGQQVTLRCSSQSGHNTVSWYQQALGQGPQFIFQYYREEENGRGNFPPRFSGLQFPNYSSELNVNALELDDSALYLCASSTQGGYTFGSGTRLTVV.

This chain uses TRBV28 with TRBJ2-4; 10 positions agree with TRBD1. In germline, CDR1 is MDHEN, CDR2 SYDVKM. The CDR3 contains 16 residues. Unmatched junction bases numbered 9, after V lost 6 bases and J lost 4 bases. In DNA, the CDR3 is TGTGCCAGCAGCCCATGGGACAGGGGAGGTAAAAACATTCAGTACTTC. As protein: CASSPWDRGGKNIQYF.

J is TRBJ2-1 and V is TRBV11-3, with a weak D call TRBD2 (5 bases). This CDR3 has 13 amino acids. Germline CDR1 and CDR2: SGHNT and YENEEA. Trimming removed 1 base from V and 5 bases from J, with 6 bases in between. CDR3 nucleotides: TGTGCCAGCAGCTTAGTGGGAGACAATGAGCAGTTCTTC. It is translated as CASSLVGDNEQFF.